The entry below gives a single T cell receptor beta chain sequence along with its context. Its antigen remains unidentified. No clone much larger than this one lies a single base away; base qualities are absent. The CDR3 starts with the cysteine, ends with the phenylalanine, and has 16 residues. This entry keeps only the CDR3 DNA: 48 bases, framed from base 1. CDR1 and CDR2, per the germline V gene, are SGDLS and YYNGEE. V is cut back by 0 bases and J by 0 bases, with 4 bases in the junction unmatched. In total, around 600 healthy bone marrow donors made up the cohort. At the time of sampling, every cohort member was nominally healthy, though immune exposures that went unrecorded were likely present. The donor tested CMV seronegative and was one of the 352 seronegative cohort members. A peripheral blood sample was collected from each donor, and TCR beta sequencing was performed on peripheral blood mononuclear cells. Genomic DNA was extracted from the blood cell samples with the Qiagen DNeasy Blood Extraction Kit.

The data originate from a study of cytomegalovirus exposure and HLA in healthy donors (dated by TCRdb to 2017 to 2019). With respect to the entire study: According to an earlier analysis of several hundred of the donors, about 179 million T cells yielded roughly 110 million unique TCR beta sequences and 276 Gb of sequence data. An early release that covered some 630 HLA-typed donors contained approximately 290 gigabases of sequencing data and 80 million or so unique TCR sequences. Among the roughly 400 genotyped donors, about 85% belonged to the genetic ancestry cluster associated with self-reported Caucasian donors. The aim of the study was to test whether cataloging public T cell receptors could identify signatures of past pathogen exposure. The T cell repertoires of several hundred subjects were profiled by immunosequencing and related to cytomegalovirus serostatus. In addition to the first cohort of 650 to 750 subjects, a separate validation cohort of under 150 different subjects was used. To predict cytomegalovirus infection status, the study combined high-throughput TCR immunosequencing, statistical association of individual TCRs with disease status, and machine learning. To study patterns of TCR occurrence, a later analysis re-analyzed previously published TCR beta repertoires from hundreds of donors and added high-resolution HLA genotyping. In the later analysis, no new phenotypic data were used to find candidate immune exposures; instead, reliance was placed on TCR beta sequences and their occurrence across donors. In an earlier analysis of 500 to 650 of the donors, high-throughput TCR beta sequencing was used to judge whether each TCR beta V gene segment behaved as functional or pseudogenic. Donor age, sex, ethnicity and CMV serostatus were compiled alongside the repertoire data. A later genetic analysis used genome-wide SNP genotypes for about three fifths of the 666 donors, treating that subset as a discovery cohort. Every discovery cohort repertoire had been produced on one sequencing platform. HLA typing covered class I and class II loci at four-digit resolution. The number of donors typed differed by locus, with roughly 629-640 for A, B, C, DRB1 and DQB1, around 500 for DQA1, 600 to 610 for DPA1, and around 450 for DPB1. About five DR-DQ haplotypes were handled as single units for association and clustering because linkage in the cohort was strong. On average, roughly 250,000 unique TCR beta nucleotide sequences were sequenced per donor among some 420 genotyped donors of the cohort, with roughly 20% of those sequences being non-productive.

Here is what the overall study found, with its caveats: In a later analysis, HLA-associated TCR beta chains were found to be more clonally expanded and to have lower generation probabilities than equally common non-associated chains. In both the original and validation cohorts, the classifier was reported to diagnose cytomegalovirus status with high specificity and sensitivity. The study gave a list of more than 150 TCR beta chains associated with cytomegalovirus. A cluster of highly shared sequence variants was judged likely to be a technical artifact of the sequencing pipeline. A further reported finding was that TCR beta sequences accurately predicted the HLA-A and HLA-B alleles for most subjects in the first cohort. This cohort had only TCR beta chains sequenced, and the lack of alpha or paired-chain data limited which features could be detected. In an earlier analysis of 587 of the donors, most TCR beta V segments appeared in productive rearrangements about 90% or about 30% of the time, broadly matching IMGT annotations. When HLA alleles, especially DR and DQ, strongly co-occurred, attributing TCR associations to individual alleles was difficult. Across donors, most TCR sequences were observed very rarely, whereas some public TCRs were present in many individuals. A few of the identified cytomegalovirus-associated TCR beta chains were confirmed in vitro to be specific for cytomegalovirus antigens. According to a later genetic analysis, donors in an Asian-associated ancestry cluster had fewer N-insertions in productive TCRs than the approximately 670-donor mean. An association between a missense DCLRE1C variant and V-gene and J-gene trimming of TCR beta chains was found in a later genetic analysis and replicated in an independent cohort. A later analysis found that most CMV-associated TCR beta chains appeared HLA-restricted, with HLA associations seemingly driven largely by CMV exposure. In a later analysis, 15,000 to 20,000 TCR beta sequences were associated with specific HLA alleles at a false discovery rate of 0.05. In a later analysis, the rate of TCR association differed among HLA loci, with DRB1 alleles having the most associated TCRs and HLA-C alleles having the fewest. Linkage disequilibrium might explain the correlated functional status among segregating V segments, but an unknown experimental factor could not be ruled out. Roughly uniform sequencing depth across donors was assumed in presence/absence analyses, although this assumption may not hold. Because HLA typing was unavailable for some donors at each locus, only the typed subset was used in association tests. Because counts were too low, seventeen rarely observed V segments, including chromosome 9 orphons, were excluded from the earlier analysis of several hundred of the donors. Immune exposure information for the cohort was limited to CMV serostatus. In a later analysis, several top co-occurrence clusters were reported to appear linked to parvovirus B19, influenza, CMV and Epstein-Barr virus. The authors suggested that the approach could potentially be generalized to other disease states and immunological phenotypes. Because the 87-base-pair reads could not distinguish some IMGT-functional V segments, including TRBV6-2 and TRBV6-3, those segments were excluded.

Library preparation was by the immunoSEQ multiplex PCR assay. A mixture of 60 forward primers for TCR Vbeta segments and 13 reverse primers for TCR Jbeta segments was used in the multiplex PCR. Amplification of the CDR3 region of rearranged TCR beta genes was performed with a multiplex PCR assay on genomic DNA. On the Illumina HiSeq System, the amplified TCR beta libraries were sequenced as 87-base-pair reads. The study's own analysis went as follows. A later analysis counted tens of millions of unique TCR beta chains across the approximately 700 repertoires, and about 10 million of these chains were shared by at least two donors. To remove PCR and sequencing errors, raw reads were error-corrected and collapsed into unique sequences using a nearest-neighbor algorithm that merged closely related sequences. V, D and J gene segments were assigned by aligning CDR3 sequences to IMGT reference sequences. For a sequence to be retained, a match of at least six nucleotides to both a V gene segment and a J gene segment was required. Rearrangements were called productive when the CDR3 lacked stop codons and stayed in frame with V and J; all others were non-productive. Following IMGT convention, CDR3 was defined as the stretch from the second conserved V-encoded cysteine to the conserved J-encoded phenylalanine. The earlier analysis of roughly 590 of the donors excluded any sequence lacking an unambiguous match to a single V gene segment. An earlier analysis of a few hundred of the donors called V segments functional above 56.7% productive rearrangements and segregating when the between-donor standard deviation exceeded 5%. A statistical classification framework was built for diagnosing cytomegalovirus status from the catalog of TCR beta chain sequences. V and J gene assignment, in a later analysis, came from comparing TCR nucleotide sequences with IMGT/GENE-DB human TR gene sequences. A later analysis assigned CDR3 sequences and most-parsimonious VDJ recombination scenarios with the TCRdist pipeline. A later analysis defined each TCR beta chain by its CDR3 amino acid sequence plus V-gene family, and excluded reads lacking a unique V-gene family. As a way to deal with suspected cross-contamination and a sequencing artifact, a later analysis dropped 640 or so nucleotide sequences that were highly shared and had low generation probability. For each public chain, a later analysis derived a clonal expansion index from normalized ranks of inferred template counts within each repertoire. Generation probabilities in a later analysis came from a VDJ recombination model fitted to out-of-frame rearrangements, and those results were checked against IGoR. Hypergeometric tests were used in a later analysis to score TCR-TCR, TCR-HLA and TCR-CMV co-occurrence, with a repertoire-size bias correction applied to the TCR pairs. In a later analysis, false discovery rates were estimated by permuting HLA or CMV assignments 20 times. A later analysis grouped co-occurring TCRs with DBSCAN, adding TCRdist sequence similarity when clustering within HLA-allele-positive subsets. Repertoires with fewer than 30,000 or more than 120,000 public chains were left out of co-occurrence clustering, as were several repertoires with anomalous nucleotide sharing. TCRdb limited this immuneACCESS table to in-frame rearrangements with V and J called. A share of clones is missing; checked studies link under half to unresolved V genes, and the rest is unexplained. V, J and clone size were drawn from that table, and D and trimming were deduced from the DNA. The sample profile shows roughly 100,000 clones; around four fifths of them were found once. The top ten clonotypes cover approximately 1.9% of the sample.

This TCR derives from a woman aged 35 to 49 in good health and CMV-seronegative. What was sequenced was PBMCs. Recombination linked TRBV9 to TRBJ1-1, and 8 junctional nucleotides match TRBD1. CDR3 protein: CASSVVTGVVNTEAFF. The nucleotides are TGTGCCAGCAGCGTAGTGACAGGGGTTGTGAACACTGAAGCTTTCTTT.